This entry is about one T cell receptor beta chain. These data belong to a study of T cell responses to AZD1222 COVID-19 vaccine. Method: immunoSEQ multiplex PCR; TCRdb's copy keeps in-frame clones and lacks some. Among just over 60,000 clones listed, 76% were seen once. CDR3 length: 12 amino acids. CDR1 is PRHDT and CDR2 is FYEKMQ in the germline V gene (reference sequence). V was pared by 5 bases and J by 1 base, with 5 bases between. This receptor was obtained from an adult in good health. The sequences come from peripheral blood, collected on day 0 of AZD1222 vaccination. The chain has TRBV13 and TRBJ2-5, with D unclear. CDR3 protein: CASSPLQETQYF. CDR3 bases: TGTGCCAGCAGCCCCCTCCAAGAGACCCAGTACTTC.